This TCR beta chain was found in a study of neurological immune-mediated disorders. The J segment lost 1 base and the V segment lost 7 bases, leaving 10 bases of the junction unmatched. The CDR3 spans 17 residues. TCRdb independently ran MiXCR on the 5' RACE reads; one entry per CDR3 protein. This sample has over 45,000 distinct CDR3 sequences; 3% to 4% occur once, and the top ten carry about 5.4%. Study outcomes and limitations: CDR3 amino acid sequences found in expanded clones were never shared across subjects, suggesting private repertoires in all groups. Phylogenetic analysis grouped 18 of 34 multiple sclerosis patients' repertoires together, suggesting a possible repertoire signature.

This clonotype has a count of ten or more. Antigen: not known. The source material was PBMCs. The rearrangement uses TRBV12-3 or TRBV12-4 and TRBJ2-2; 9 bases line up with TRBD1. The sequence came from a man in his forties with multiple sclerosis. This CDR3 reads CASNPLWGQGNTGELFF. CDR3 DNA: TGTGCCAGCAACCCCTTATGGGGACAGGGGAACACCGGGGAGCTGTTTTTT.